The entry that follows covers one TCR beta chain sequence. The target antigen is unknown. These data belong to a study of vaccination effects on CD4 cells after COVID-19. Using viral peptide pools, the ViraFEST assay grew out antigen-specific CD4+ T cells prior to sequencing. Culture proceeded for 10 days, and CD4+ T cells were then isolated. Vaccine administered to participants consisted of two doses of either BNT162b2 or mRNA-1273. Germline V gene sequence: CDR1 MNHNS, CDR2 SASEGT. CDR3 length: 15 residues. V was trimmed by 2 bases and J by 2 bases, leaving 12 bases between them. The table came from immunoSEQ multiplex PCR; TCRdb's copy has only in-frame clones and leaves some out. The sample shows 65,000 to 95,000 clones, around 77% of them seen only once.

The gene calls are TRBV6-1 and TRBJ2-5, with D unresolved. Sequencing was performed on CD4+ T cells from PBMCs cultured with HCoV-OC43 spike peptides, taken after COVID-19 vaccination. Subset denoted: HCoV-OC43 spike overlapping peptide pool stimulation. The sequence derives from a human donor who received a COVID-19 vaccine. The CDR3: CASSERLTVQETQYF. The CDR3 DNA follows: TGTGCCAGCAGTGAACGGCTCACAGTTCAAGAGACCCAGTACTTC.